The source of this T cell receptor (beta chain) is a study of T-cell reconstitution after alpha-beta-depleted transplantation in children. Study-wide findings and caveats: After transplant, high TCRbeta diversity at day 60 in some patients arose from surviving recipient T cells and thymic progenitors. A year had passed since transplant, and T-cell counts and diversity by then came mostly from newly produced T cells.

Turning to this clonotype: The antigen is not known.

This sample's TCRbeta library carried unique molecular identifier barcodes. TCRdb recomputed calls from the PCR reads with MiXCR, one row per CDR3 protein. The repertoire holds roughly 400,000 distinct CDR3 sequences, around two fifths seen once, with roughly a quarter in the top ten. This sequence originates from a girl aged 2-10 years with aplastic anemia, due to receive a stem cell transplant. Specimen: PBMCs, collected before TCRalphabeta/CD19-depleted stem cell transplant.

The CDR3 DNA is TGCGCCAGCAGCTCAGGCGCGGGGCTCCTGGAGCAGTACTTC. This translates into CASSSGAGLLEQYF. The chain uses TRBV4-3 and TRBJ2-7; TRBD2 is a possible D gene (6 bases). In germline, CDR1 is LGHNA, CDR2 YSLEER. The V and J ends lost 5 bases and 7 bases respectively, with 18 bases between them. CDR3 length equals 14 residues.